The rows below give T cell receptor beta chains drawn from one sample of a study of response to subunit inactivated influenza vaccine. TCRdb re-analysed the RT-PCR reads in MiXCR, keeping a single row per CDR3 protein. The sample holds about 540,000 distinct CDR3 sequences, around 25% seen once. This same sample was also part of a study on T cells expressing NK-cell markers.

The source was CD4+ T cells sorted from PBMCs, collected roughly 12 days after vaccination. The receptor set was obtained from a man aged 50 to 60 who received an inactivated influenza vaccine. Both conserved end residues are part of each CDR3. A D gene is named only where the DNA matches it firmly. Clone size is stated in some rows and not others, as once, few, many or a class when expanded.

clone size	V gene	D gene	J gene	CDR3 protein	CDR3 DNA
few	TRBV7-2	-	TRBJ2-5	CASSRYGQETQYF	TGTGCCAGCAGCCGTTATGGTCAAGAGACCCAGTACTTC
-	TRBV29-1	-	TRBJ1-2	CSVGAGGLTKQFGYTF	TGCAGCGTCGGAGCGGGGGGACTAACCAAACAATTCGGCTACACCTTC
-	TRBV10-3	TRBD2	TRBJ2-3	CAIRASGTSTDTQYF	TGTGCCATCAGGGCTAGCGGAACTAGCACAGATACGCAGTATTTT
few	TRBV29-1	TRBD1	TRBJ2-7	CSVGQGGNEQYF	TGCAGCGTTGGACAGGGGGGTAACGAGCAGTACTTC
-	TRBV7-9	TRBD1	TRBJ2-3	CASSPRTGGPDTQYF	TGTGCCAGCAGCCCCCGGACAGGGGGGCCAGATACGCAGTATTTT
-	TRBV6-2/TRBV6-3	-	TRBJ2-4	CASTRDGHKNIQYF	TGTGCCAGCACTCGGGACGGGCACAAAAACATTCAGTACTTC
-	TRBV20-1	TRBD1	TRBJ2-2	CSASRGHVSGELFF	TGCAGTGCTAGCAGGGGGCACGTCTCCGGGGAGCTGTTTTTT
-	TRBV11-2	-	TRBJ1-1	CASSLGRTSTEAFF	TGTGCCAGCAGCTTAGGCCGTACATCAACTGAAGCTTTCTTT
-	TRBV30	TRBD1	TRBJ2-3	CAWGQDNTDTQYF	TGTGCCTGGGGACAGGACAACACAGATACGCAGTATTTT
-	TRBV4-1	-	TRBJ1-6	CASSQGTLLNSPLHF	TGCGCCAGCAGCCAAGGGACTCTGCTAAATTCACCCCTCCACTTT
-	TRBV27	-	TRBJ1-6	CASSSGRGGDSPLHF	TGTGCCAGCAGTTCGGGAAGAGGGGGGGATTCACCCCTCCACTTT
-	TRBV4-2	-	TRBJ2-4	CASSQEGGAKNIQYF	TGTGCCAGCAGCCAAGAAGGAGGGGCCAAAAACATTCAGTACTTC
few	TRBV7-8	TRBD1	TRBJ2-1	CASSWGTANGNEQFF	TGTGCCAGCAGCTGGGGGACAGCGAATGGCAATGAGCAGTTCTTC
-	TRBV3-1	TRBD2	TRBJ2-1	CASSQAHSGRALNEQFF	TGTGCCAGCAGCCAGGCCCACAGCGGGAGGGCCCTAAATGAGCAGTTCTTC
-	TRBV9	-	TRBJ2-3	CASSITTGRADTQYF	TGTGCCAGCAGCATCACCACAGGGCGAGCTGATACGCAGTATTTT
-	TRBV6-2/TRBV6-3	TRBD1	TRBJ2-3	CASSQERTGVKWYF	TGTGCCAGCAGCCAAGAAAGGACAGGGGTGAAGTGGTATTTT
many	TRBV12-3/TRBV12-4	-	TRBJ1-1	CASSPHGTMNTEAFF	TGTGCCAGCAGCCCCCATGGGACAATGAACACTGAAGCTTTCTTT
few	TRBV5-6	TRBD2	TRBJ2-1	CASSSLTGTSGRSSYNEQFF	TGTGCCAGCAGCTCTTTGACCGGGACTAGCGGGAGGAGCTCCTACAATGAGCAGTTCTTC
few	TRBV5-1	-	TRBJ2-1	CASSLGLDKNEQFF	TGCGCCAGCAGCTTGGGGCTGGATAAGAATGAGCAGTTCTTC
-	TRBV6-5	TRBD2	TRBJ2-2	CASSYSRTSGGINTGELFF	TGTGCCAGCAGTTACTCGAGGACTAGCGGGGGGATAAACACCGGGGAGCTGTTTTTT
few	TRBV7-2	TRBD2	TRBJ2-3	CASSGLESGGGDTQYF	TGTGCCAGCAGCGGTCTAGAAAGCGGGGGGGGAGATACGCAGTATTTT
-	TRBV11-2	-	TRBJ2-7	CASSLDVSTPPLFGQYF	TGTGCCAGCAGCTTAGATGTTTCCACCCCACCCCTCTTTGGGCAGTACTTC
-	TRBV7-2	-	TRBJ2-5	CASSLVTGHYGTQYF	TGTGCCAGCAGCTTAGTGACAGGTCACTATGGGACCCAGTACTTC
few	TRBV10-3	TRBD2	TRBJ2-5	CAISTTSGRADGTQYF	TGTGCCATCAGTACGACTAGCGGGAGGGCCGATGGGACCCAGTACTTC
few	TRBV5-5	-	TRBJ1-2	CASSPDGVRNYGYTF	TGTGCCAGCAGCCCCGATGGGGTTCGGAACTATGGCTACACCTTC
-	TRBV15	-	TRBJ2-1	CATSRGLAAYNEQFF	TGTGCCACCAGCAGAGGTTTGGCGGCCTACAATGAGCAGTTCTTC
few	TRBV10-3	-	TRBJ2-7	CASGQKSYEQYF	TGTGCCAGCGGACAGAAGTCTTACGAGCAGTACTTC
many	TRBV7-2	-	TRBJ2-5	CASSLGGQRGETQYF	TGTGCCAGCAGCTTAGGGGGGCAAAGGGGAGAGACCCAGTACTTC
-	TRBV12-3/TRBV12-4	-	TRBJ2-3	CASSLILSTQYF	TGTGCCAGCAGTTTGATATTGAGTACGCAGTATTTT
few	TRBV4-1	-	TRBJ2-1	CASSQYPGTPILGNEQFF	TGCGCCAGCAGCCAATACCCCGGGACTCCTATTCTGGGGAATGAGCAGTTCTTC
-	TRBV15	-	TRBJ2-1	CATSRVGLDNRPQFF	TGTGCCACCAGCAGGGTCGGTTTGGACAACAGACCGCAGTTCTTC
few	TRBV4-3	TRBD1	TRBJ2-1	CASSQKTGSSYNEQFF	TGCGCCAGCAGCCAAAAGACAGGGAGCTCCTACAATGAGCAGTTCTTC
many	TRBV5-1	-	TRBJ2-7	CASSLDPGTYEQYF	TGCGCCAGCAGCTTGGATCCGGGGACCTACGAGCAGTACTTC
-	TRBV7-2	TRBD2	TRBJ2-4	CASSFGGGAAKNIQYF	TGTGCCAGCAGCTTTGGCGGGGGGGCGGCCAAAAACATTCAGTACTTC
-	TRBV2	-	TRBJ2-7	CASSEVRQSYEQYF	TGTGCCAGCAGTGAGGTCCGACAGTCCTACGAGCAGTACTTC
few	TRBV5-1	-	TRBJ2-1	CASSLAIVGRLSYNEQFF	TGCGCCAGCAGCTTGGCCATAGTCGGCAGACTCTCCTACAATGAGCAGTTCTTC
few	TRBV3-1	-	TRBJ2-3	CASSHTSGNTQYF	TGTGCCAGCAGCCATACCTCAGGGAATACGCAGTATTTT
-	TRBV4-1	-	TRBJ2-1	CASQRWGNEGGEQFF	TGCGCCAGCCAGCGATGGGGTAATGAGGGGGGTGAGCAGTTCTTC
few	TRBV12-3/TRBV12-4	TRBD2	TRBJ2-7	CASTEGLAVSYEQYF	TGTGCCAGCACTGAAGGACTAGCGGTGTCCTACGAGCAGTACTTC
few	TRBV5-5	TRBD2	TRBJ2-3	CASSLGTSGGYSTDTQYF	TGTGCCAGCAGCTTGGGGACTAGCGGGGGTTACAGCACAGATACGCAGTATTTT
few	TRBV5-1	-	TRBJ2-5	CASSLAGVTSETQYF	TGCGCCAGCAGCTTAGCGGGCGTCACGTCGGAGACCCAGTACTTC
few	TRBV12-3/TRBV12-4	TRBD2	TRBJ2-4	CATPKRETKNIQYF	TGTGCCACCCCCAAGCGGGAGACCAAAAACATTCAGTACTTC
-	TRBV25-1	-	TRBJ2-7	CASSDTRDSKQYF	TGTGCCAGCAGCGACACCCGGGACTCCAAGCAGTACTTC
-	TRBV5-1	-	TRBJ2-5	CASRDSGGQETQYF	TGCGCCAGCCGTGACAGCGGAGGACAAGAGACCCAGTACTTC
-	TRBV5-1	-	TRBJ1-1	CASSGRRGDTEAFF	TGCGCCAGCAGCGGCAGGAGGGGGGACACTGAAGCTTTCTTT
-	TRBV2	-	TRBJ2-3	CASSESSGTDTQYF	TGTGCCAGCAGTGAATCTAGCGGCACAGATACGCAGTATTTT
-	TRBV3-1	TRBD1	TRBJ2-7	CASSHSGQGGYEQYF	TGTGCCAGCAGCCATTCGGGACAGGGGGGCTACGAGCAGTACTTC
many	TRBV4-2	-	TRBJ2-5	CASSQEWGETQYF	TGTGCCAGCAGCCAAGAGTGGGGAGAGACCCAGTACTTC
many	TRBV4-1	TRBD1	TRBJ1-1	CASSPGQQNTEAFF	TGCGCCAGCAGCCCGGGACAGCAGAACACTGAAGCTTTCTTT
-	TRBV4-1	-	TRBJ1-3	CASSQEFSISGNTIYF	TGCGCCAGCAGCCAAGAGTTTTCAATCTCTGGAAACACCATATATTTT
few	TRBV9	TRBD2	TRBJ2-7	CASSPRASGGYEQYF	TGTGCCAGCAGCCCCCGGGCTAGCGGGGGATACGAGCAGTACTTC
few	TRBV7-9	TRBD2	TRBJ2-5	CASSNLAGQETQYF	TGTGCCAGCAGTAATCTAGCGGGACAAGAGACCCAGTACTTC
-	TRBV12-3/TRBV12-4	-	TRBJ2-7	CASSPAFNYEQYF	TGTGCCAGCAGCCCCGCGTTCAACTACGAGCAGTACTTC
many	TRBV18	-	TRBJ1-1	CASSPVFREGTEAFF	TGTGCCAGCTCACCAGTGTTCAGGGAGGGCACTGAAGCTTTCTTT
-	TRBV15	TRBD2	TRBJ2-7	CATSRGLGGDKTYEQYF	TGTGCCACCAGCAGAGGACTTGGGGGGGATAAGACCTACGAGCAGTACTTC
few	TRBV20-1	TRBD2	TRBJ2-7	CSARDRIAGGYEQYF	TGCAGTGCTAGAGATCGGATAGCGGGAGGCTACGAGCAGTACTTC
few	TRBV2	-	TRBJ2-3	CASKTDTQYF	TGTGCCAGCAAAACAGATACGCAGTATTTT
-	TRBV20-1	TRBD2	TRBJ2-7	CSARTSGVPYEQYF	TGCAGTGCTAGAACCAGCGGGGTCCCCTACGAGCAGTACTTC
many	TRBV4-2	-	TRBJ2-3	CASSQDRDTQYF	TGCGCCAGCAGCCAAGACAGAGATACGCAGTATTTT
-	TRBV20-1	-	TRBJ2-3	CSALRGDTQYF	TGCAGTGCTTTACGGGGGGATACGCAGTATTTT